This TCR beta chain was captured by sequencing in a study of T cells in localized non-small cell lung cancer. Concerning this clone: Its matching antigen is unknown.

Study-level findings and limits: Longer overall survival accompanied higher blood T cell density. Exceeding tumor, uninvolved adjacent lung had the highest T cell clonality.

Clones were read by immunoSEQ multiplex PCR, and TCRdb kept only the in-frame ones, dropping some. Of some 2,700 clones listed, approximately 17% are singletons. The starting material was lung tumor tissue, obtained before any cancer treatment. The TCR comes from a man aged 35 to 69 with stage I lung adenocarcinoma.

The CDR3, as DNA: TGCAGCGTTGTATCCGGGACAGGGGCCTACAATGAGCAGTTCTTC. Protein sequence: CSVVSGTGAYNEQFF. The chain combines TRBV29-1 with TRBJ2-1, with 10 nucleotides matching TRBD1. The CDR3 runs to 15 residues. Germline CDR1 SQVTM, CDR2 ANQGSEA. The V gene end was trimmed by 4 bases and the J gene end by 2 bases; junction bases not matched to a gene: 5.